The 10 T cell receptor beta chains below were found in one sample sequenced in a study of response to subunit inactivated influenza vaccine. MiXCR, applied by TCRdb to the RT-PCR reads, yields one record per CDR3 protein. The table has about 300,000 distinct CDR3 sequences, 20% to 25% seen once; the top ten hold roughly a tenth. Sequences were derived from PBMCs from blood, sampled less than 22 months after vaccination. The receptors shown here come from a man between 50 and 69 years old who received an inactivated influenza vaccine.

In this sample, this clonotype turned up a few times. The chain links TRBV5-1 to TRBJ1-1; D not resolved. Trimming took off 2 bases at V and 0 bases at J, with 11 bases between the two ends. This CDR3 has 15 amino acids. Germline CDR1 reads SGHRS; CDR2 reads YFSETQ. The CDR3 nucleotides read TGCGCCAGCAGCTTAGGCAGTTCTATGAACACTGAAGCTTTCTTT. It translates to CASSLGSSMNTEAFF.

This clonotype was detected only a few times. Here the CDR3 reads CAISESAPGTGNVLNQPQHF. In DNA form, the CDR3 reads TGTGCCATCAGTGAGTCCGCCCCCGGGACAGGGAATGTTCTGAATCAGCCCCAGCATTTT. V gene TRBV10-3 combines with J gene TRBJ1-5, with TRBD1 identical over 9 bases. The germline CDR1 and CDR2 sequences are ENHRY and SYGVKD. There are 20 residues in the CDR3. Trimming took 0 bases from V and 4 from J; bases not matched to a gene: 16.

In DNA, the CDR3 is TGTGCCAGCCGCTCAGGGGTGAACACTGAAGCTTTCTTT. Its protein product is CASRSGVNTEAFF. V and J are TRBV7-8 and TRBJ1-1; tentatively, D is TRBD1 (6 bases). Germline V gene sequence: CDR1 SGHVS, CDR2 FQNEAQ. V was shortened by 8 bases and J by 0 bases, with 10 bases between the two germline ends. This CDR3 has 13 residues.

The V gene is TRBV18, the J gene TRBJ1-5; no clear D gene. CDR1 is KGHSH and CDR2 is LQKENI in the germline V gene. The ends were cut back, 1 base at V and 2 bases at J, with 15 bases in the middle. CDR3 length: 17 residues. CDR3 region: CASSPQRMTGGNQPQHF. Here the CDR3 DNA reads TGTGCCAGCTCACCACAGCGGATGACGGGCGGCAATCAGCCCCAGCATTTT.

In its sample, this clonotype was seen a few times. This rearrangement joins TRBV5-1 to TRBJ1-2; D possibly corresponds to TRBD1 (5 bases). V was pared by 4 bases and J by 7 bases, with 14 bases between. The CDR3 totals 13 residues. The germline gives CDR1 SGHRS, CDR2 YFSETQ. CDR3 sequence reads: CASSPGGVFGYTF. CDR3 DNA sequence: TGCGCCAGCAGCCCGGGGGGAGTGTTTGGCTACACCTTC.

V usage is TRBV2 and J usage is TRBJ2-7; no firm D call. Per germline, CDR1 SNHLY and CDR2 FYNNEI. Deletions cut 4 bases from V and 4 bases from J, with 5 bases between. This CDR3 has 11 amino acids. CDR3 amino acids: CASSVVYEQYF. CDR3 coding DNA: TGTGCCAGCAGTGTTGTTTACGAGCAGTACTTC. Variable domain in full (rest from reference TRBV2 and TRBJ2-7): EPEVTQTPSHQVTQMGQEVILRCVPISNHLYFYWYRQILGQKVEFLVSFYNNEISEKSEIFDDQFSVERPDGSNFTLKIRSTKLEDSAMYFCASSVVYEQYFGPGTRLTVT.

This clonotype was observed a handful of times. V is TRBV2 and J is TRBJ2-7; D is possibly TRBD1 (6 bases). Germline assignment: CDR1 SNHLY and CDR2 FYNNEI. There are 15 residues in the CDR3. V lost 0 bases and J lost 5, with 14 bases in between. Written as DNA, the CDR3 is TGTGCCAGCAGTGAAGCGTCAGGGGCGTCCCACGAGCAGTACTTC. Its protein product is CASSEASGASHEQYF.

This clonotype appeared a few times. CDR3 bases: TGTGCCAGCAGCGTAGAGGACACTCAAGAGACCCAGTACTTC. This translates into CASSVEDTQETQYF. The rearrangement links TRBV9 to TRBJ2-5, with D tentatively TRBD1 (5 bases). This CDR3 has 14 amino acids. Germline-derived CDR1 and CDR2 are SGDLS and YYNGEE. The germline V and J ends were trimmed by 0 bases and 2 bases, with 8 bases remaining between them.

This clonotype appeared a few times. CDR3 sequence reads: CASSLVGTGSYNSPLHF. CDR3 DNA: TGTGCCAGCAGCTTAGTTGGAACAGGCTCCTATAATTCACCCCTCCACTTT. The chain employs TRBV7-2 and TRBJ1-6; TRBD1 is a possible D gene (5 bases). Germline lookup yields CDR1 SGHTA and CDR2 FQGNSA. The CDR3 is 17 amino acids. The V end lost 1 base, the J end lost 0 bases, and 10 bases lay between the germline ends. The full variable domain, rest sourced from reference TRBV7-2 and TRBJ1-6, is GAGVSQSPSNKVTEKGKDVELRCDPISGHTALYWYRQSLGQGLEFLIYFQGNSAPDKSGLPSDRFSAERTGGSVSTLTIQRTQQEDSAVYLCASSLVGTGSYNSPLHFGNGTRLTVT.

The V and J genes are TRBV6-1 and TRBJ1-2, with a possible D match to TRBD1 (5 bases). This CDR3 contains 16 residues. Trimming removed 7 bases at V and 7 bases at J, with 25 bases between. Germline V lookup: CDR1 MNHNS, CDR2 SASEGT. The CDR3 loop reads CASNTNRKGQRGGYTF. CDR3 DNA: TGTGCCAGCAACACAAATCGAAAGGGGCAGCGGGGTGGCTACACCTTC.